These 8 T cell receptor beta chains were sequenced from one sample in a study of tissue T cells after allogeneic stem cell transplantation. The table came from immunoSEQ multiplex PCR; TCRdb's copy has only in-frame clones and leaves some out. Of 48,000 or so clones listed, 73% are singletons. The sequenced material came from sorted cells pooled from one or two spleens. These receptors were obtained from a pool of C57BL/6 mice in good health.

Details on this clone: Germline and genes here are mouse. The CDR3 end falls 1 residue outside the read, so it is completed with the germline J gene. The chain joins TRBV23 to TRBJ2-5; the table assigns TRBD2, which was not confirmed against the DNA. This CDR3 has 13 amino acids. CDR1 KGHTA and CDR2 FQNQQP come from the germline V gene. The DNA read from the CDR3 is TGCTCCAGCAGGGACTGGGGGACTGACACCCAGTAC. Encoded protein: CSSRDWGTDTQY. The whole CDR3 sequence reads CSSRDWGTDTQYF.

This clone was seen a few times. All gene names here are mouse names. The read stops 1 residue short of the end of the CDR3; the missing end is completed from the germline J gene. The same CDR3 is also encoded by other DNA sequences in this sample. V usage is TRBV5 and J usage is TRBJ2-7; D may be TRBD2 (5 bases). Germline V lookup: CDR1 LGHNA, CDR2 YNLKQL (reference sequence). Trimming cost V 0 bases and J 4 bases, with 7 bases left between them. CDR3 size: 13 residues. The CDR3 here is CASSQDLGYEQYF. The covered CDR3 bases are TGTGCCAGCAGCCAAGATCTGGGTTATGAACAGTAC.

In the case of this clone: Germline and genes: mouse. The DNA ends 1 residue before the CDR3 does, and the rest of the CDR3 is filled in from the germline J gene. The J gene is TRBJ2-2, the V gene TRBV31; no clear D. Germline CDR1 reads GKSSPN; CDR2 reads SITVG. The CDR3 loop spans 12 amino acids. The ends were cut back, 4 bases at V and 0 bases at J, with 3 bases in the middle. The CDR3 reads CAWTANTGQLYF. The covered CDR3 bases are TGTGCCTGGACAGCAAACACCGGGCAGCTCTAC.

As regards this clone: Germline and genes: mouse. The part of the CDR3 DNA that was read is TGTGCCAGCTCTCTCCGGACAGGGGAGGGAAATACGCTCTAT. Its protein product is CASSLRTGEGNTLY. The full CDR3 is CASSLRTGEGNTLYF. The V gene is TRBV12-1, the J gene TRBJ1-3; TRBD1 aligns across 9 bases. The CDR3 extends 1 residue past the end of the read, so its final part is completed from the germline J gene. The CDR3 totals 15 residues. Trimming removed 0 bases from V and 4 bases from J; junction bases left unmatched: 3. Germline CDR1 SGHSN, CDR2 HYEKVE. Complete variable domain (other parts from reference TRBV12-1 and TRBJ1-3): DSGVVQSPRHIIKEKGGRSVLTCIPISGHSNVVWYQQTLGKELKFLIQHYEKVERDKGFLPSRFSVQQFDDYHSEMNMSALELEDSAMYFCASSLRTGEGNTLYFGEGSRLIVV.

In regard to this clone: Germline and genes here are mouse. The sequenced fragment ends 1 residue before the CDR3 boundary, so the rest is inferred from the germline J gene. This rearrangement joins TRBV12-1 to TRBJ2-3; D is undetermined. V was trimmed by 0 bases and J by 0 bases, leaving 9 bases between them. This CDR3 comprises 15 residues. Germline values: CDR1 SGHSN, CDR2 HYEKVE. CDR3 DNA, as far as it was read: TGTGCCAGCTCTCTCGAGTCAACTAGTGCAGAAACGCTGTAT. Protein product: CASSLESTSAETLY. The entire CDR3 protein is CASSLESTSAETLYF.

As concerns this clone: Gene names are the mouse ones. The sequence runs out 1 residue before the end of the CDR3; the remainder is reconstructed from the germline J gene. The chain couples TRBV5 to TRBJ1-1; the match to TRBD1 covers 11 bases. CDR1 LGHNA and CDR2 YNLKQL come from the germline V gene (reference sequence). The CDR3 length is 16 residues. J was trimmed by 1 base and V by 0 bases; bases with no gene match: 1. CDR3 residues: CASSQEGTGGNTEVFF. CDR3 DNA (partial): TGTGCCAGCAGCCAAGAAGGGACAGGGGGGAACACAGAAGTCTTC.

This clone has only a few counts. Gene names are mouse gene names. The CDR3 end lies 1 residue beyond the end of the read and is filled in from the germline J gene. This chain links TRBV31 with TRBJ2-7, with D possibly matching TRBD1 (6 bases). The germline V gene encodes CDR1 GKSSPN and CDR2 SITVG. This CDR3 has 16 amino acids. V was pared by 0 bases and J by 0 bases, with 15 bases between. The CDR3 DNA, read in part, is TGTGCCTGGAGTCTAGTCCAGGGGCGATCCTCCTATGAACAGTAC. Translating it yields CAWSLVQGRSSYEQY. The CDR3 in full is CAWSLVQGRSSYEQYF.

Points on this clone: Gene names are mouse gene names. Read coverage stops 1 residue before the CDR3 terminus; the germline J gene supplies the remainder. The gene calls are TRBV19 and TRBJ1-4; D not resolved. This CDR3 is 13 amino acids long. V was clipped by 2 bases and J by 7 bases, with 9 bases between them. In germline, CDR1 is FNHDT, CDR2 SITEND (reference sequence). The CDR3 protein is CASSMRVAERLFF. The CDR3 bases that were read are TGTGCCAGCAGTATGAGGGTTGCCGAAAGATTATTT.